This TCR beta chain was identified in a study of yellow fever vaccine responses in identical twins. Study results and caveats: Reported findings indicate that twins' vaccine T cell responses seemed partially convergent, partially personalized.

Using its own MiXCR run on the RT-PCR reads, TCRdb lists one record per CDR3 protein. This sample has about 19,000 distinct CDR3 sequences, with nearly 70% found just once. Losses at the gene ends were 6 bases for V and 5 bases for J; bases not matched to a gene: 13. The CDR3 is made up of 16 amino acids. From germline, CDR1 is MNHNS and CDR2 SASEGT. For this clonotype: The antigen is unknown.

The chain couples TRBV6-1 to TRBJ2-5; 9 bases agree with TRBD2. The TCR sequence derives from a woman between 18 and 29 years old who received the yellow fever vaccine. The sequences come from T cells from blood (PBMCs), unsorted or a sorted subset (not recorded which), collected before or after yellow fever vaccination (not recorded which). CDR3: CASSKTSGNPGETQYF. The CDR3 DNA sequence: TGTGCCAGCAGCAAGACTAGCGGTAACCCGGGGGAGACCCAGTACTTC.